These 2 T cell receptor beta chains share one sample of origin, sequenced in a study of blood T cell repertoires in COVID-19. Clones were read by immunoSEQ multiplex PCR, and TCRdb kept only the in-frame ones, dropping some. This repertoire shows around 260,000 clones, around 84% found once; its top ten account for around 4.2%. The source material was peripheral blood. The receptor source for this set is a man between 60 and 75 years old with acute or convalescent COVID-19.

The CDR3, as DNA: TGTGCCAGCAGCTTTGGACTCTCGAACACTGAAGCTTTCTTT. This codes for CASSFGLSNTEAFF. The chain joins TRBV11-1 to TRBJ1-1; D is undetermined. The CDR3 sequence is 14 residues long. Trimming cost V 3 bases and J 1 base, with 9 bases left between them. CDR1 and CDR2 (germline): SGHAT, FQDESV (reference sequence). The full variable domain, its missing parts supplied by reference TRBV11-1 and TRBJ1-1, is EAEVAQSPRYKITEKSQAVAFWCDPISGHATLYWYRQILGQGPELLVQFQDESVVDDSQLPKDRFSAERLKGVDSTLKIQPAELGDSAMYLCASSFGLSNTEAFFGQGTRLTVV.

This CDR3 reads CAISSTGNEAFF. The CDR3 nucleotides read TGTGCCATCAGCTCGACAGGGAACGAAGCTTTCTTT. V gene TRBV10-3 combines with J gene TRBJ1-1, with 7 bases lining up with TRBD1. The CDR3 covers 12 residues. From germline, CDR1 is ENHRY and CDR2 SYGVKD. Unmatched junction bases numbered 6, after V lost 6 bases and J lost 8 bases.